This T cell receptor (beta chain) was sequenced for a study of blood T cells in healthy people across ages. Sample-barcoded 5' priming and a J-beta primer mix drove a second PCR of 7 to 11 cycles. From the 5' RACE reads, TCRdb called clonotypes with MiXCR, one entry per CDR3 protein. The table has some 730,000 distinct CDR3 sequences, roughly 20% seen once. Germline V gene data show CDR1 as MDHEN and CDR2 as SYDVKM. V lost 5 bases and J lost 7, with 8 bases in between. The CDR3 has 12 amino acids. This clonotype occurred a few times. The sequenced material came from blood. This chain links TRBV28 with TRBJ1-4; D call uncertain. The TCR comes from a man aged 65-85 years in good health. CDR3: CASSPLTEKLFF. The CDR3 DNA reads TGTGCCAGCAGTCCCTTGACTGAAAAACTGTTTTTT.